This TCR beta chain derives from a study of cytomegalovirus exposure and HLA in healthy donors. A word on this clone: Its target is not known.

It was with 60 Vbeta and 13 Jbeta primers that the PCR ran. Data came from immunoSEQ multiplex PCR; TCRdb stores just in-frame clones and leaves some out. The sample includes fewer than 250,000 clones, about 69% of them seen just once. Notes on the study in general: Reports credit the classifier with highly specific, highly sensitive diagnosis of cytomegalovirus status. In an earlier analysis, most TCR beta V segments were productive about 87% or about 30% of the time. Most subjects had HLA-A and HLA-B alleles reportedly predicted accurately by TCR beta sequences. Donor immune exposure was known only as CMV serostatus.

The germline V gene has CDR1 LGHNT and CDR2 FRNRAP. The CDR3 length is 20 residues. V lost 0 bases to trimming and J lost 0 bases; unmatched junction nucleotides: 14. The sample comprised PBMCs. The chain couples TRBV12-5 to TRBJ1-3, with 7 bases matching TRBD1. This TCR was recovered from a man aged 25 to 40 in good health and CMV-seropositive. CDR3: CASGLVGRQGNPFSGNTIYF. CDR3 bases: TGTGCTAGTGGTTTGGTAGGCCGACAGGGCAACCCCTTCTCTGGAAACACCATATATTTT.